A single TCR beta chain is shown here with its context. Its antigen is not identified. These data are taken from a study of CD8+ T cells in alopecia areata. Whole-study results and caveats: Many of the expanded lesional clones endured in scalp and blood while on tofacitinib. Against the mouse data, patients shared TCRs less clearly, possibly for HLA reasons. Among the 100 top clones, expanded CD8+ clones, like scalp clonality, were significantly decreased by tofacitinib.

Following extraction, RNA underwent reverse transcription to cDNA, which served as the sequencing template. Sequencing used immunoSEQ multiplex PCR; TCRdb keeps in-frame clones, though not all of them. The table shows about 140,000 clones, with about four fifths occurring only once. Treatment denoted: oral pan-JAK inhibitor, 5-10 mg twice daily. The CDR3 sequence is 15 residues long. Per the germline V gene, CDR1 is MNHNY and CDR2 is SVGAGI (reference sequence). V was pared by 5 bases and J by 2 bases, with 15 bases between. The chain uses TRBV6-6 and TRBJ1-1, with D perhaps matching TRBD1 (6 bases). The sample in question was CD8+ T cells sorted from blood, obtained at week 4, from a patient treated with tofacitinib. The clonotype comes from a human donor with alopecia areata. The CDR3 coding sequence is TGTGCCAGCAGTAGTGATTGGGGGCTCAACACTGAAGCTTTCTTT. It codes for CASSSDWGLNTEAFF.